Here is one T cell receptor beta chain with its context. The data derive from a study of blood T cell repertoires in COVID-19. Background on the study: The United States, Italy and Spain supplied acute and convalescent COVID-19 samples. The cDNA or gDNA used as material had been derived from T cells, B-cell-depleted T cells, or PBMCs.

The CDR3 consists of 15 residues. Germline V gives CDR1 LNHDA, CDR2 SQIVND (reference sequence). V gave up 3 bases and J gave up 1 base; unmatched junction bases: 4. Per the original data handling: From reference gene primer amplification, estimates of nucleated cell counts were derived. Some clones are missing from TCRdb's copy, which holds only in-frame ones; the method was immunoSEQ multiplex PCR. D and trimming come from the DNA, and the V and J calls and clone size come from that table. The sample consists of tens of thousands of clones, roughly 70% of them appearing once. Sequencing was carried out using peripheral blood. The source is a human donor with acute or convalescent COVID-19. The donor label of this sample is uncertain. The chain couples TRBV19 to TRBJ2-7; 9 positions agree with TRBD1. CDR3 DNA: TGTGCCAGTAGTATCGGACAGGGGAGGTCCTACGAGCAGTACTTC. Its protein product is CASSIGQGRSYEQYF. Based on the CDR3 plus reference TRBV19 and TRBJ2-7, the full variable domain is DGGITQSPKYLFRKEGQNVTLSCEQNLNHDAMYWYRQDPGQGLRLIYYSQIVNDFQKGDIAEGYSVSREKKESFPLTVTSAQKNPTAFYLCASSIGQGRSYEQYFGPGTRLTVT.